A selection of T cell receptor beta chains follows, all from one sample in a study of shared clonotypes between healthy human individuals. Profiling relied on immunoSEQ multiplex PCR, and the TCRdb table lists in-frame clones only, not all of them. The sample includes about 1.1 million clones, approximately 80% of them seen just once. The sequenced sample consisted of memory CD4+ T cells from PBMCs. All receptors derive from a man aged 18 to 29 in good health. Some clones in this sample may be carry-over from other donors' samples. Each CDR3 is given with its conserved first and last residue. D genes are given only for firm matches. A row's size may be missing; if present it is once, few, many or a size class.

j_call,clone_size,v_call,d_call,cdr3_nt,cdr3_aa
TRBJ2-7,NA,TRBV28,TRBD1,TGTGCCAGCAGTTCCGTGACAGGGCGCACCTACGAGCAGTACTTC,CASSSVTGRTYEQYF
TRBJ1-2,NA,TRBV2,NA,TGTGCCAGCAGTGTACTCATGGGCTCGGGAGGCTACACCTTC,CASSVLMGSGGYTF
TRBJ2-3,NA,TRBV29-1,NA,TGCAGCGTTGAAAATCTGATCCGGAGAGATACGCAGTATTTT,CSVENLIRRDTQYF
TRBJ1-2,NA,TRBV5-6,NA,TGTGCCAGCAGCTTGTCCAAAGGGTGGGGCTACACCTTC,CASSLSKGWGYTF
TRBJ2-5,NA,TRBV5-4,NA,TGTGCCAGCAGCTACCAGGGTAGCCAAGAGACCCAGTACTTC,CASSYQGSQETQYF
TRBJ1-1,many,TRBV30,TRBD1,TGTGCCTGGAGTGTACCTGACAGGGCGACCACTGAAGCTTTCTTT,CAWSVPDRATTEAFF
TRBJ1-2,NA,TRBV2,NA,TGTGCCAGCACTGCTACCATCTATGGCTACACCTTC,CASTATIYGYTF
TRBJ1-4,NA,TRBV5-1,NA,TGCGCCAGCAGCTTGGATCTCGTAAACGGGAAACTGTTTTTT,CASSLDLVNGKLFF
TRBJ1-4,NA,TRBV6-1,TRBD1,TGTGCCAGCAGTGAAGCGAGGATAGGACAGGGTTATGAAAAACTGTTTTTT,CASSEARIGQGYEKLFF
TRBJ1-5,NA,TRBV27,TRBD1,TGTGCCAGCCGCGACAGGGGGCTTAGCAATCAGCCCCAGCATTTT,CASRDRGLSNQPQHF
TRBJ2-3,few,TRBV7-6,NA,TGTGCCAGCAGCTCTCAAGATACGCAGTATTTT,CASSSQDTQYF
TRBJ2-1,NA,TRBV6-5,TRBD2,TGTGCCAGCGTAAGGACTAGCGGGAGCTACAATGAGCAGTTCTTC,CASVRTSGSYNEQFF
TRBJ2-7,NA,TRBV28,NA,TGTGCCAGCAGGCCCGCGACTGGGGGAAGGTACGAGCAGTACTTC,CASRPATGGRYEQYF
TRBJ2-3,NA,TRBV6-5,NA,TGTGCCAGTCCACCGCCGCCCGGCGGCACAGATACGCAGTATTTT,CASPPPPGGTDTQYF
TRBJ1-2,NA,TRBV28,TRBD1,TGTGCCAGCAGTCCCGCGACAGGGGGAAGGTATGGCTACACCTTC,CASSPATGGRYGYTF
TRBJ1-3,NA,TRBV18,NA,TGTGCCAGCTCAAGCTACCCCGGGACGATCTCTGGAAACACCATATATTTT,CASSSYPGTISGNTIYF
TRBJ1-3,NA,TRBV5-6,NA,TGTGCCAGCAGCTTGGAGGGCGGGAGTAGGGACACCATATATTTT,CASSLEGGSRDTIYF
TRBJ2-7,few,TRBV7-3,NA,TGTGCCAGCAAACAAGACCCCTCCTCCTACGAGCAGTACTTC,CASKQDPSSYEQYF
TRBJ1-3,NA,TRBV7-2,NA,TGTGCCAGCAGCTTAGGACGACAGGTTTCTGGAAACACCATATATTTT,CASSLGRQVSGNTIYF
TRBJ2-5,NA,TRBV5-1,NA,TGCGCCAGCAGCTTGATGAGTAGCTCAGAGACCCAGTACTTC,CASSLMSSSETQYF
TRBJ1-3,NA,TRBV30,NA,TGTGCCTGGAGTGTGGACCCGAGCTCTGGAAACACCATATATTTT,CAWSVDPSSGNTIYF
TRBJ1-4,NA,TRBV19,TRBD1,TGTGCCAGTAGTGACAGGGCGATTGAAAAACTGTTTTTT,CASSDRAIEKLFF
TRBJ2-5,few,TRBV5-6,TRBD1,TGTGCCAGCAGCGACAGGGGGCAAGAGACCCAGTACTTC,CASSDRGQETQYF
TRBJ1-5,NA,TRBV28,NA,TGTGCCAGCAGTCCCGGAGAGATCGGTCAGCCCCAGCATTTT,CASSPGEIGQPQHF
TRBJ2-1,few,TRBV19,TRBD1,TGTGCCAGTAGTCCCCGGACAGGGGGAGCGAATGAGCAGTTCTTC,CASSPRTGGANEQFF
TRBJ1-1,few,TRBV7-9,NA,TGTGCCAGCAGCCCCCTCGGCACTGAAGCTTTCTTT,CASSPLGTEAFF
TRBJ1-4,few,TRBV10-3,TRBD1,TGTGCCTCGGCGGGACAGGGAGATGAAAAACTGTTTTTT,CASAGQGDEKLFF
TRBJ2-5,NA,TRBV11-1,TRBD2,TGTGCCAGCAGCTTAGAGGGTAGCGGGTACCAAGAGACCCAGTACTTC,CASSLEGSGYQETQYF
TRBJ2-7,once,TRBV2,TRBD2,TGTGCCAGCAAGTTTAGCGGGAGCCTCTACGAGCAGTACTTC,CASKFSGSLYEQYF
TRBJ2-1,NA,TRBV5-6,TRBD2,TGTGCCAGCAGCGCTAAGAGCGGGACTGAGCAGTTCTTC,CASSAKSGTEQFF
TRBJ2-1,NA,TRBV7-3,TRBD2,TGTGCCAGCAGCTCCCGGACTAGCGGGAGATCGGGGGATGAGCAGTTCTTC,CASSSRTSGRSGDEQFF